This entry concerns a single T cell receptor (beta chain). The sample belongs to a study of response to subunit inactivated influenza vaccine. TCRdb re-analysed the RT-PCR reads in MiXCR, keeping a single row per CDR3 protein. The repertoire has approximately 520,000 distinct CDR3 sequences, over 25% of them found once; the top ten carry over 1.5%. This CDR3 has 16 residues. With 5 bases clipped from V and 4 bases from J, the junction kept 10 bases outside the gene matches. The sample consisted of CD4+ T cells sorted from PBMCs, taken approximately 5 days after vaccination. V usage is TRBV12-3 or TRBV12-4 and J usage is TRBJ2-1; 8 bases agree with TRBD2. The TCR comes from a man in his fifties or sixties who received an inactivated influenza vaccine. The CDR3 region is CASSPRILAGYNEQFF. CDR3 DNA sequence: TGTGCCAGCAGTCCTCGGATATTAGCGGGGTACAATGAGCAGTTCTTC.